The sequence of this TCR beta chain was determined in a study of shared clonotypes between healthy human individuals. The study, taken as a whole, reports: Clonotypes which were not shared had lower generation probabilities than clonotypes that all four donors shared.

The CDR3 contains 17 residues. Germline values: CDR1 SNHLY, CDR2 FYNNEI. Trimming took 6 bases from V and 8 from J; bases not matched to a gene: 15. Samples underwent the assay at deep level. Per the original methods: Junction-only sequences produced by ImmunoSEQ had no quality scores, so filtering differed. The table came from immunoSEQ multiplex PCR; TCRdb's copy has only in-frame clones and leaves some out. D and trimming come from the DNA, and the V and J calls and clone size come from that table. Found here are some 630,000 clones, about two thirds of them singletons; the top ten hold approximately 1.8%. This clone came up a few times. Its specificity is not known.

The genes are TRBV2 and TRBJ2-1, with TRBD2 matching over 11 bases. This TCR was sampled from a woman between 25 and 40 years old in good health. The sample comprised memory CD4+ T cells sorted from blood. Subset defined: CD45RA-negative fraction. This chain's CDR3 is CASRELAGVWGKDEQFF. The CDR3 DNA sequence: TGTGCCAGCAGGGAACTAGCGGGAGTGTGGGGGAAGGATGAGCAGTTCTTC.